This TCR beta chain emerged from a study of blood T cell repertoires in COVID-19. Looking at the study overall: From the United States, Italy and Spain came samples of acute and convalescent COVID-19. From T cells, B-cell-depleted T cells, or PBMCs came the material, which was cDNA or gDNA.

As handled by the study authors: Estimated nucleated cell counts came from reference gene primer amplification. Sequenced by immunoSEQ multiplex PCR; TCRdb stores in-frame clones only, minus some. V, J and clone size reflect that table, while D and trimming were determined from the DNA. The sample contains a few hundred thousand clones, 86% of which appear only once. The CDR3 is 16 amino acids. Germline values: CDR1 SEHNR, CDR2 FQNEAQ (reference sequence). The V end was cut by 5 bases, the J end by 0 bases, with 14 bases between. V and J are TRBV7-9 and TRBJ2-1; D may be TRBD1 (5 bases). The sequence came from a young man with active or convalescent COVID-19. The sample was peripheral blood. CDR3 loop: CASSRKGVSSYNEQFF. For the CDR3, the DNA is TGTGCCAGCAGCCGCAAAGGGGTAAGCTCCTACAATGAGCAGTTCTTC.